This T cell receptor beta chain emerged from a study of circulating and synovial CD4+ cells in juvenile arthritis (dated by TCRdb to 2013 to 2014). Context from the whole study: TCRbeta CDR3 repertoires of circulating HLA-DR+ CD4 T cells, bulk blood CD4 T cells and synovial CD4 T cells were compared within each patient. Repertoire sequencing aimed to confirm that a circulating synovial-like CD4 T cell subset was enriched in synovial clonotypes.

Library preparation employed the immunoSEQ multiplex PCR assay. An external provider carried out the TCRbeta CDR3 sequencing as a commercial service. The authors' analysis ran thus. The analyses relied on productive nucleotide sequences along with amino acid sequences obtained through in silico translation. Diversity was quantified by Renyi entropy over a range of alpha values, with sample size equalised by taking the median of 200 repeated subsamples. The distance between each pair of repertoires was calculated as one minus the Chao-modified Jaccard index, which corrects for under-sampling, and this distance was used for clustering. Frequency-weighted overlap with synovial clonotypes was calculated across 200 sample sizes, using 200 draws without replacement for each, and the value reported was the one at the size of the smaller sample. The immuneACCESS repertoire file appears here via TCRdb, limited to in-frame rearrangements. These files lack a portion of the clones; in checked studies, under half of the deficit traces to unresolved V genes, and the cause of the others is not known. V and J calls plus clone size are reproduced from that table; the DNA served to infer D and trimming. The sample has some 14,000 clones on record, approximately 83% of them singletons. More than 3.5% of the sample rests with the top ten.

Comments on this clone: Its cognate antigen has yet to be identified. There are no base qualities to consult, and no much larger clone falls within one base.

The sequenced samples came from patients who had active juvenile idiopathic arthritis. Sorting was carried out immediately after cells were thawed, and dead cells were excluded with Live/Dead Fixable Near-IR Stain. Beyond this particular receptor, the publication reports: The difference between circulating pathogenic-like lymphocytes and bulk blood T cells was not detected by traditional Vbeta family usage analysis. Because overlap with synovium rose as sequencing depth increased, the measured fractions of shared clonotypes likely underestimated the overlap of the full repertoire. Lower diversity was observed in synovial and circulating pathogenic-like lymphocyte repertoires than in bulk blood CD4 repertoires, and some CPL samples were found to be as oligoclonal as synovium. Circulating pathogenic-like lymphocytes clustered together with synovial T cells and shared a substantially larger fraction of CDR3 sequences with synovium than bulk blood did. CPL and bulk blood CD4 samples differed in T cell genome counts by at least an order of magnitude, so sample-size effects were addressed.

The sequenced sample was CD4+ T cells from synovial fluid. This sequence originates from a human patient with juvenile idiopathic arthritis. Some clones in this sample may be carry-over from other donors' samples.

The DNA sequence is given as TGCAGCGTTGAAGGTGGTAGGAGGAGGTACACTGAAGCTTTCTTT. It specifies CSVEGGRRRYTEAFF. Here the chain combines TRBV29-1 and TRBJ1-1; no confident D gene assignment can be made. Taken from cysteine to phenylalanine, the CDR3 has 15 residues. The CDR3 DNA has 45 bases and is translated from base 1. CDR1 SQVTM and CDR2 ANQGSEA are derived from the germline V gene. V is shortened by 1 base, J by 3 bases, and the region joining them spans 15 bases.